This entry describes one TCR beta chain. Its antigen is not known. The CDR3 totals 18 residues. Per the germline V gene, CDR1 is LGHDT and CDR2 is YNNKEL (reference sequence). This specimen belongs to a study of monozygotic twins with inflammatory bowel disease. Broader study findings: Especially where disease activity was present, IBD patients had fewer clonotypes in common with others than healthy twins did.

TCRdb derives one entry per CDR3 protein from the 5' RACE reads, leaving out DNA. This repertoire comprises about 210,000 distinct CDR3 sequences; its ten largest clones make up under 8.5%. This receptor was identified in a human donor with ulcerative colitis or Crohn's disease, or a healthy co-twin of an affected twin (not recorded which). This chain links TRBV3-1 with TRBJ2-7; TCRdb's D call, TRBD2, is unchecked because there is no DNA. The specimen sequenced was blood. CDR3 amino acids: CASSPPGTSGKSSYEQYF.